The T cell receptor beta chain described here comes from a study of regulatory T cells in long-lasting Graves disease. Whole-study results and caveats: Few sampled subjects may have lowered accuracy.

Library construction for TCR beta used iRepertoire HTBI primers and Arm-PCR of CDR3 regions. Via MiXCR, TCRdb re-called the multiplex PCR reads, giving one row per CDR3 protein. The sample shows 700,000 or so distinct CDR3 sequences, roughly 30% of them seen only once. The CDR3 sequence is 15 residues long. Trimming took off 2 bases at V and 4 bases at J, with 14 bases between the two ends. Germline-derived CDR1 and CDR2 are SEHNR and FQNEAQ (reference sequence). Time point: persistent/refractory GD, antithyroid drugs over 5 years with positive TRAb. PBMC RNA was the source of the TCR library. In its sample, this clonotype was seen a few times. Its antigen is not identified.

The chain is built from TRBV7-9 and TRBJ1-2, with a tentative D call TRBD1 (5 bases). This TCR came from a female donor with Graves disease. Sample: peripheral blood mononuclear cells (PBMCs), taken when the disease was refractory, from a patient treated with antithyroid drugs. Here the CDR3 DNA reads TGTGCCAGCAGCTTACTAGACCTTGACAGCTATGGCTACACCTTC. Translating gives CASSLLDLDSYGYTF.